This TCR beta chain derives from a study of T and B cells in COVID-19 patients. From blood, roughly 240-550 ng of genomic DNA served as TRB template. BIOMED2 TRB-A/B primer pools were used in multiplex TRB PCR. TCRdb itself ran the multiplex PCR reads through MiXCR, one entry per CDR3 protein. The table includes 3,200 or so distinct CDR3 sequences, under 30% detected once. V was cut by 7 bases and J by 6 bases, with 7 bases left in between. From germline, CDR1 is SQVTM and CDR2 ANQGSEA. This CDR3 is built from 10 residues. This TCR was recovered from a human donor with active COVID-19. Sequenced input: blood. The V gene is TRBV29-1, the J gene TRBJ2-1; D may be TRBD1 or TRBD2 (6 bases each). CDR3 DNA sequence: TGCAGCGGGGGGGCCAATGAGCAGTTCTTC. Its protein product is CSGGANEQFF.